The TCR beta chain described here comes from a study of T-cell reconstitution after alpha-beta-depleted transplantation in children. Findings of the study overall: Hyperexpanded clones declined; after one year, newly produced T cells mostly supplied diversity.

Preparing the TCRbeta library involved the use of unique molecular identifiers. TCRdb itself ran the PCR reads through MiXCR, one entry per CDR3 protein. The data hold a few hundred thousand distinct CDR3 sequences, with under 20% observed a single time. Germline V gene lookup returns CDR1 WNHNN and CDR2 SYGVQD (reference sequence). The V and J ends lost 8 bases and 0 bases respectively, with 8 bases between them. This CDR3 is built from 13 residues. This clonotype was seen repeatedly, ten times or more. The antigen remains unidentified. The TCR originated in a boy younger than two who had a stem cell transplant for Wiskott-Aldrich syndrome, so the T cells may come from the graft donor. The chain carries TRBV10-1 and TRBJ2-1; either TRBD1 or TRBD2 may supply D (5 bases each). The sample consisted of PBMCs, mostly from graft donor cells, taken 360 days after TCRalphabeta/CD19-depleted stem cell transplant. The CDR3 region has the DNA TGCGCCAGCGCTGGGGGCTCCTACAATGAGCAGTTCTTC. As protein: CASAGGSYNEQFF.